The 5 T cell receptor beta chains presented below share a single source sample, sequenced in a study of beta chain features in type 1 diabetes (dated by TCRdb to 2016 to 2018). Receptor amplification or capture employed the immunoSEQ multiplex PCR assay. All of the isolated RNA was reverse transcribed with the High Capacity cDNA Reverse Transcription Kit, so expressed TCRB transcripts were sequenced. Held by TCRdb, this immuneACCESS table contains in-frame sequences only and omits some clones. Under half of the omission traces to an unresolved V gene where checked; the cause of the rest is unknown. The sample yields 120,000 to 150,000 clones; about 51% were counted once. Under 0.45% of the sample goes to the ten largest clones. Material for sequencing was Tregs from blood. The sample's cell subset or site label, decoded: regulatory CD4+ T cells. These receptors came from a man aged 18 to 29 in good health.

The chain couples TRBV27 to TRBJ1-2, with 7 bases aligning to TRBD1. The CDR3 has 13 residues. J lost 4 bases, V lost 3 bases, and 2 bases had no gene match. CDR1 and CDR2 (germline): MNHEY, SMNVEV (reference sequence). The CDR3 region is CASSLRGLYGYTF. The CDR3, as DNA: TGTGCCAGCAGTTTGAGGGGGCTCTATGGCTACACCTTC.

The CDR3 region has the DNA TGTGCCACCAGCACGGAGCGCCACCCACTAGAGACCCAGTACTTC. It codes for CATSTERHPLETQYF. This sequence joins TRBV15 and TRBJ2-5, with no clear D. Germline loops: CDR1 LNHNV, CDR2 YYDKDF (reference sequence). V was pared by 4 bases and J by 4 bases, with 16 bases between. This CDR3 is built from 15 residues.

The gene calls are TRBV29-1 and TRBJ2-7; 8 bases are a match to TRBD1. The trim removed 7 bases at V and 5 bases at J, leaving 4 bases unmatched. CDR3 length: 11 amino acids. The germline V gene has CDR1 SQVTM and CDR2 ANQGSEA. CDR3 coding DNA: TGCAGCGGCGGACAGGGAGACGAGCAGTACTTC. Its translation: CSGGQGDEQYF.

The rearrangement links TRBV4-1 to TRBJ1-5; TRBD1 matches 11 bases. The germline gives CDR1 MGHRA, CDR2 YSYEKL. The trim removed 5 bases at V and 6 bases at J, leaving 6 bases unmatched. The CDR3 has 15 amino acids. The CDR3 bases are TGCGCCAGCAGCGAAGGGACAGGGGGTTTTCAGCCCCAGCATTTT. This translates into CASSEGTGGFQPQHF.

CDR3 sequence (DNA): TGTGCCAGCAGCCCCCCGGGACTAGCGGGAGGAGGGCAGTACTTC. It translates to CASSPPGLAGGGQYF. The J gene is TRBJ2-7, the V gene TRBV7-8; the match to TRBD2 covers 15 bases. Trimming took 5 bases from V and 9 from J; bases not matched to a gene: 8. Germline CDR1 SGHVS, CDR2 FQNEAQ. This CDR3 has 15 residues.